This T cell receptor (beta chain) was sequenced during a study of blood T cell repertoires in COVID-19. CDR3 length equals 13 residues. The V gene lost 2 bases and the J gene lost 7 bases, with 12 bases spanning the gap. Germline CDR1 is SEHNR and CDR2 is FQNEAQ (reference sequence). The repertoire was sequenced with immunoSEQ multiplex PCR; TCRdb's copy has only in-frame clones and lacks some. The sample holds about 68,000 clones; about 86% are singletons and the top ten take over 1.3%. Sequences were obtained from peripheral blood. The clonotype was recovered from a woman in her sixties or seventies with acute or convalescent COVID-19. The rearrangement uses TRBV7-9 and TRBJ2-7; D call uncertain. CDR3 in amino acids: CASSLPSQREQYF. Here the CDR3 DNA reads TGTGCCAGCAGCTTACCCTCCCAGAGGGAGCAGTACTTC.